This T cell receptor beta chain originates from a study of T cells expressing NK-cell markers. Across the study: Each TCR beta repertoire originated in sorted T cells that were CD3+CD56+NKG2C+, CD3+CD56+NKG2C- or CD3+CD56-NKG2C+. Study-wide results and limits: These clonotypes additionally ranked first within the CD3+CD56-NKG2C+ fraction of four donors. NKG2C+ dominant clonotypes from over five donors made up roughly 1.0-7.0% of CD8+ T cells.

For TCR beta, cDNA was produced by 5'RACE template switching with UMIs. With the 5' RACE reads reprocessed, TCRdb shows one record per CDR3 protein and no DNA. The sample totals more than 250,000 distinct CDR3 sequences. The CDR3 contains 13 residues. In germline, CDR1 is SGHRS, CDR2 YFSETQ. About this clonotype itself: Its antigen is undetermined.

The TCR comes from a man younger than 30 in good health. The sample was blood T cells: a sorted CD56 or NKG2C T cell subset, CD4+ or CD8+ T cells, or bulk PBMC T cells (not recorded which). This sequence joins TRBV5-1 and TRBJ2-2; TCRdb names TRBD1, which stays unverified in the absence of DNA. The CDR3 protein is CASSFSGDGELFF. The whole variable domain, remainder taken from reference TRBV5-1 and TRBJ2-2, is KAGVTQTPRYLIKTRGQQVTLSCSPISGHRSVSWYQQTPGQGLQFLFEYFSETQRNKGNFPGRFSGRQFSNSRSEMNVSTLELGDSALYLCASSFSGDGELFFGEGSRLTVL.